This TCR beta chain was sequenced in a study of patients and donors after allogeneic stem cell transplantation. MiXCR, run by TCRdb on the RT-PCR reads, gives a single entry per CDR3 protein. Seen here are 900,000 to 1,000,000 distinct CDR3 sequences, more than 15% observed once, and the top ten hold around 6%. V lost 7 bases, J lost 0 bases, and 13 bases lay in between. This CDR3 has 15 amino acids. In its sample, this clonotype was seen a few times. This sequence originates from a human donor who was either an allogeneic HSCT recipient or a stem cell or donor lymphocyte infusion donor (not recorded which). It is not recorded whose cells these are; they may come from a transplant donor. Sequencing used blood, either unsorted or a sorted T cell fraction (not recorded which). The rearrangement joins TRBV12-3 or TRBV12-4 to TRBJ2-1; possible D gene TRBD1, 5 bases. CDR3 loop: CASTLGASSYNEQFF. In nucleotides, the CDR3 is TGTGCCAGCACCTTAGGGGCGAGCTCCTACAATGAGCAGTTCTTC.